Listed here are 23 T cell receptor beta chains from one sample, sequenced in a study of T cells in localized non-small cell lung cancer. Profiled with immunoSEQ multiplex PCR; TCRdb holds only in-frame clones, not every one. In the table there are roughly 13,000 clones, over 65% of which are singletons. Sequenced here: peripheral blood, sampled before any cancer treatment. Receptors were obtained from a male donor aged 60 or older with stage I squamous cell lung carcinoma.

Here the CDR3 DNA reads TGCAGCGTTGAATCGCAGGGCTACGAGCAGTACTTC. It is translated as CSVESQGYEQYF. V gene TRBV29-1 combines with J gene TRBJ2-7; maybe TRBD1 (5 bases). V was clipped by 2 bases and J by 3 bases, with 8 bases between them. The CDR3 covers 12 residues. Germline V gene sequence: CDR1 SQVTM, CDR2 ANQGSEA.

This chain joins TRBV29-1 and TRBJ1-1; D is unclear. This CDR3 is built from 14 residues. CDR1 and CDR2 (germline): SQVTM, ANQGSEA. V lost 6 bases to trimming and J lost 2 bases, with 16 bases between them. In nucleotides, the CDR3 is TGCAGCGTCATGCCGGTTAAAGGTAACACTGAAGCTTTCTTT. The encoded protein is CSVMPVKGNTEAFF.

This sequence joins TRBV30 and TRBJ1-3, with 10 bases that match TRBD1. This CDR3 contains 14 residues. V shed 6 bases and J 4 bases; nucleotides not matched to a gene: 6. CDR1 and CDR2 (germline): GTSNPN, SVGIG (reference sequence). The CDR3 reads CACRQGAGGNTIYF. CDR3 in DNA: TGTGCCTGTAGACAGGGGGCAGGAGGAAACACCATATATTTT.

The chain carries TRBV19 and TRBJ2-7; D is ambiguous. The CDR3 runs to 14 residues. Germline values: CDR1 LNHDA, CDR2 SQIVND (reference sequence). V gave up 5 bases and J gave up 2 bases, with 13 bases separating them. The CDR3: CASSSAGGTYEQYF. Written as DNA, the CDR3 is TGTGCCAGTAGTTCGGCCGGCGGCACCTACGAGCAGTACTTC.

The CDR3 coding sequence is TGCAGCGTTGGGAAGGGAGAAAAACTGTTTTTT. Protein: CSVGKGEKLFF. This rearrangement joins TRBV29-1 to TRBJ1-4; the D is unclear. CDR3 length equals 11 residues. Germline V gives CDR1 SQVTM, CDR2 ANQGSEA. The V end was cut by 4 bases, the J end by 8 bases, with 8 bases between.

The sample holds one count of this clone. The gene calls are TRBV10-3 and TRBJ2-5; unclear D gene. The CDR3 length is 13 residues. The V gene lost 2 bases and the J gene lost 4 bases, with 8 bases spanning the gap. The germline V gene encodes CDR1 ENHRY and CDR2 SYGVKD. The CDR3 region is CAISEPRIETQYF. CDR3 nucleotide sequence: TGTGCCATCAGTGAGCCCAGAATAGAGACCCAGTACTTC.

The chain links TRBV27 to TRBJ2-6; 10 bases fit TRBD2. Germline CDR1 reads MNHEY; CDR2 reads SMNVEV (reference sequence). This CDR3 has 19 residues. V lost 4 bases to trimming and J lost 0 bases; unmatched junction nucleotides: 9. The CDR3, as DNA: TGTGCCAGCAGTTCCTCCGGGACTAGCGTTTACTCTGGGGCCAACGTCCTGACTTTC. Translated, it gives CASSSSGTSVYSGANVLTF.

The J gene is TRBJ2-5, the V gene TRBV2; perhaps TRBD1 as D (6 bases). Trimming stripped 3 bases from V and 8 bases from J, with 7 bases between. This CDR3 comprises 11 residues. Germline V gene sequence: CDR1 SNHLY, CDR2 FYNNEI. This CDR3 reads CASSDRGTQYF. The CDR3 DNA reads as TGTGCCAGCAGTGACAGGGGAACCCAGTACTTC.

Relative to its sample, this clone is medium-sized (0.01 to 0.1%). The V gene is TRBV2, the J gene TRBJ2-5, with 11 positions matching TRBD1. The CDR3 contains 15 residues. The trim removed 4 bases at V and 4 bases at J, leaving 5 bases unmatched. The germline V gene encodes CDR1 SNHLY and CDR2 FYNNEI. The CDR3 is CASSVQGQGVETQYF. In DNA, the CDR3 is TGTGCCAGCAGTGTTCAGGGACAGGGGGTAGAGACCCAGTACTTC.

This clone occurred a few times. J is TRBJ2-6 and V is TRBV27, with unresolved D. V dropped 5 bases and J dropped 0 bases, with 5 bases sitting between them. Germline assignment: CDR1 MNHEY and CDR2 SMNVEV (reference sequence). The CDR3 covers 14 residues. CDR3 in amino acids: CASSAISGANVLTF. For the CDR3, the DNA is TGTGCCAGCAGTGCGATCTCTGGGGCCAACGTCCTGACTTTC.

The V and J genes are TRBV7-2 and TRBJ2-3, with unresolved D. The V end lost 3 bases, the J end lost 0 bases, and 10 bases lay between the germline ends. CDR1 is SGHTA and CDR2 is FQGNSA in the germline V gene. The CDR3 totals 15 residues. CDR3 coding DNA: TGTGCCAGCAGCTTTCAAACGTCCAGCACAGATACGCAGTATTTT. Encoded protein: CASSFQTSSTDTQYF.

CDR3 bases: TGTGCCACAAAACCCGGACCCGGAGGGGCCTATGGCTACACCTTC. Protein sequence: CATKPGPGGAYGYTF. The rearrangement joins TRBV28 to TRBJ1-2; D perhaps matches TRBD1 (5 bases). V dropped 10 bases and J dropped 4 bases, with 22 bases sitting between them. Germline CDR1 and CDR2: MDHEN and SYDVKM. The CDR3 consists of 15 residues.

The V call is TRBV5-1, the J call TRBJ1-5, with D possibly being TRBD1 (5 bases). Germline V gene sequence: CDR1 SGHRS, CDR2 YFSETQ. The CDR3 loop spans 14 amino acids. Trimming removed 4 bases at V and 6 bases at J, with 14 bases between. As DNA, the CDR3 is TGCGCCAGCAGCCTAGACGGGGCAGGTCAGCCCCAGCATTTT. Protein: CASSLDGAGQPQHF.

The chain employs TRBV27 and TRBJ1-1; D is undetermined. CDR3 length: 13 amino acids. Trimming removed 1 base at V and 5 bases at J, with 8 bases between. Germline V lookup: CDR1 MNHEY, CDR2 SMNVEV (reference sequence). For the CDR3, the DNA is TGTGCCAGCAGTTTATATGGCGGGACTGAAGCTTTCTTT. Its protein is CASSLYGGTEAFF.

The CDR3 reads CASSSDSYEQYF. The CDR3 nucleotides read TGCGCCAGCAGCTCCGATTCCTACGAGCAGTACTTC. The V and J genes are TRBV5-1 and TRBJ2-7; D unclear. This CDR3 region has 12 residues. Germline CDR1 reads SGHRS; CDR2 reads YFSETQ. With 3 bases removed from V and 1 base from J, the gap between germline ends came to 5 bases.

CDR3 DNA sequence: TGCAGTGCTAGAGTGGGGACTGAAGCTTTCTTT. This encodes CSARVGTEAFF. This rearrangement joins TRBV20-1 to TRBJ1-1; D is ambiguous. Germline V gives CDR1 DFQATT, CDR2 SNEGSKA (reference sequence). This CDR3 comprises 11 residues. V lost 1 base, J lost 5 bases, and 5 bases lay in between.

This clone appeared once. The rearrangement uses TRBV25-1 and TRBJ2-7; D may be TRBD1 (6 bases). This CDR3 has 17 residues. Trimming pared 4 bases from V and 4 bases from J, leaving 23 bases between. Per germline, CDR1 MGHDK and CDR2 SYGVNS. CDR3 sequence reads: CASSGPGKWGQYYEQYF. In DNA form, the CDR3 reads TGTGCCAGCAGTGGACCAGGGAAATGGGGACAATATTACGAGCAGTACTTC.

This sequence joins TRBV11-2 and TRBJ2-7, with D maybe TRBD1 (6 bases). The germline CDR1 and CDR2 sequences are SGHAT and FQNNGV. This CDR3 comprises 15 residues. V gave up 4 bases and J gave up 2 bases, with 15 bases separating them. CDR3 sequence: CASSSGTRVAYEQYF. DNA of the CDR3: TGTGCCAGCAGCTCCGGGACAAGGGTTGCCTACGAGCAGTACTTC. Full variable domain (outside the CDR3, taken from reference TRBV11-2 and TRBJ2-7): EAGVAQSPRYKIIEKRQSVAFWCNPISGHATLYWYQQILGQGPKLLIQFQNNGVVDDSQLPKDRFSAERLKGVDSTLKIQPAKLEDSAVYLCASSSGTRVAYEQYFGPGTRLTVT.

This chain links TRBV7-2 with TRBJ1-1; 9 bases align to TRBD1. After removal of 4 bases from V and 7 bases from J, the junction contained 7 bases not matched to a gene. The CDR3 is 14 residues long. Germline V gives CDR1 SGHTA, CDR2 FQGNSA. CDR3 residues: CASSYPGQGREAFF. CDR3 in DNA: TGTGCCAGCAGCTACCCGGGACAGGGTCGTGAAGCTTTCTTT.

Written as DNA, the CDR3 is TGTGCCAGCTCAACTGGGGATACCTACAATGAGCAGTTCTTC. This translates into CASSTGDTYNEQFF. The chain carries TRBV28 and TRBJ2-1, with no clear D. The length of the CDR3 is 14 residues. V was shortened by 8 bases and J by 2 bases, with 13 bases between the two germline ends. CDR1 and CDR2 (germline): MDHEN, SYDVKM.

V usage is TRBV28 and J usage is TRBJ2-3; no firm D call. V was cut by 0 bases and J by 6 bases, with 4 bases left in between. CDR1 and CDR2 from the germline V gene are MDHEN and SYDVKM. This CDR3 comprises 12 residues. The CDR3 bases are TGTGCCAGCAGTTTATGGATGGATACGCAGTATTTT. This gives the protein CASSLWMDTQYF.

This chain connects TRBV30 to TRBJ1-4; D ambiguous. The CDR3 extends over 13 amino acids. Germline V gene lookup returns CDR1 GTSNPN and CDR2 SVGIG (reference sequence). Trimming removed 2 bases from V and 2 bases from J, with 6 bases in between. CDR3 DNA sequence: TGTGCCTGGAGTCCGGGGACTAATGAAAAACTGTTTTTT. Translated: CAWSPGTNEKLFF.

In its sample, this clone was seen a few times. V gene TRBV7-2 combines with J gene TRBJ2-1; 9 bases are a match to TRBD2. The CDR3 runs to 13 residues. The junction had 1 base not matched to a gene; V was cut back by 1 base and J by 9 bases. Germline-derived CDR1 and CDR2 are SGHTA and FQGNSA. CDR3 bases: TGTGCCAGCAGCTTAGGCGGGAGGGGTGAGCAGTTCTTC. Translated: CASSLGGRGEQFF.